These T cell receptor beta chains were read from a single sample in a study of Graves' ophthalmopathy and Graves' hyperthyroidism. TCRdb re-analysed the multiplex PCR reads in MiXCR, keeping a single row per CDR3 protein. The sample consists of 400,000 or so distinct CDR3 sequences, roughly 15% of them appearing once. What was sequenced was peripheral blood. These receptors all stem from an adult woman with stable Graves' hyperthyroidism. Each CDR3 is given with its conserved first and last residue. A D gene is named only where the DNA matches it firmly. Expanded clones are given a class, and other clones once, few, many or no size at all.

v_call	d_call	j_call	clone_size	cdr3_nt	cdr3_aa
TRBV6-1	NA	TRBJ1-2	NA	TGTGCCAGCAGTGCCTACCCAGGGGAAGGCTACACCTTC	CASSAYPGEGYTF
TRBV12-3/TRBV12-4	TRBD1	TRBJ1-2	few	TGTGCCAGCAGGTCTTCCGGACAGGGTTATGGCTACACCTTC	CASRSSGQGYGYTF
TRBV6-1	NA	TRBJ2-5	many	TGTGCCAGCAGGACTCTAGCGCGACAAGAGACCCAGTACTTC	CASRTLARQETQYF
TRBV12-3/TRBV12-4	NA	TRBJ1-3	NA	TGTGCCAGCAGCCGAAACACTGCCGCGGTCACCATATATTTT	CASSRNTAAVTIYF
TRBV27	NA	TRBJ1-2	NA	TGTGCCAGCAGTTTTGGCCTACGGGGCTATGGCTACACCTTC	CASSFGLRGYGYTF
TRBV11-1	TRBD1	TRBJ2-7	NA	TGTGCCAGCAGCTTCGGCGGGGGACAGGGGGCATACGAGCAGTACTTC	CASSFGGGQGAYEQYF
TRBV7-9	NA	TRBJ2-7	many	TGTGCCAGCAGCTTAGTTATGCAAGGTTTGTACGAGCAGTACTTC	CASSLVMQGLYEQYF
TRBV19	TRBD1	TRBJ2-7	NA	TGTGCCAGTACCCGCAGGGGGAATTCCTACGAGCAGTACTTC	CASTRRGNSYEQYF
TRBV18	NA	TRBJ1-5	many	TGTGCCAGCTCACCCCGTCAGGGGACGGGACAGCCCCAGCATTTT	CASSPRQGTGQPQHF
TRBV11-1	TRBD2	TRBJ2-2	few	TGTGCCAGCAGCTTAAACGGCGGGAGCCTCACCGGGGAGCTGTGGTTT	CASSLNGGSLTGELWF
TRBV12-3/TRBV12-4	NA	TRBJ2-1	NA	TGTGCCAGCAGTGTCACCATCGAGGGATTGCGGAATGAGAAGTTCTTC	CASSVTIEGLRNEKFF
TRBV6-1	TRBD1	TRBJ1-1	many	TGTGCCAGCAGTCGTCGACAGGGGGGTGGCACTGAAGCTTTCTTT	CASSRRQGGGTEAFF
TRBV30	NA	TRBJ1-2	many	TGTGCCTGGATGGGGAGGGGAGGAGAGGGAGGCTATGGCTACACCTTC	CAWMGRGGEGGYGYTF
TRBV9	NA	TRBJ1-3	NA	TGTGCCAGCAGCGTTTCCGATATCGGAAACACCATATATTTT	CASSVSDIGNTIYF
TRBV14	TRBD1	TRBJ2-5	many	TGTGCCAGCAGCCAAGATAGGACAGGTCGAGAGACCCAGTACTTC	CASSQDRTGRETQYF
TRBV20-1	NA	TRBJ1-6	many	TGCAGTGCTAGAGATCGTCGCAGGGGTGATAATTCACCCCTCCACTTT	CSARDRRRGDNSPLHF
TRBV5-1	NA	TRBJ2-4	many	TGCGCCAGCAGCTTGTTATTGGGGCAGGGGACACCGACGACGAAAAGCATTCAGTACTTC	CASSLLLGQGTPTTKSIQYF
TRBV30	TRBD2	TRBJ2-5	many	TGTGCCTGGAGTCACCCGGGACTAGCGGAAGAGACCCAGTACTTC	CAWSHPGLAEETQYF
TRBV5-1	TRBD1	TRBJ1-2	NA	TGCGCCAGCAGCCCACAACAGGGGAACTATGGCTACACCTTC	CASSPQQGNYGYTF
TRBV29-1	NA	TRBJ2-5	many	TGCAGCGTTCACGGCCGGCTCCAAGAGACCCAGTACTTC	CSVHGRLQETQYF
TRBV20-1	TRBD2	TRBJ2-7	many	TGCAGTGCTAGGGAGACTAGCGGGTTATACGAGCAGTACTTC	CSARETSGLYEQYF
TRBV12-3/TRBV12-4	NA	TRBJ2-2	many	TGTGCCAGCAGTTTTATACAGGGTACCGGGGAGCTGTTTTTT	CASSFIQGTGELFF
TRBV30	TRBD1	TRBJ2-6	many	TGTGCCTGGAGACTACAGGGGGCGGGGGCCAACGTCCTGACTTTC	CAWRLQGAGANVLTF
TRBV28	NA	TRBJ2-5	many	TGTGCCAGCAGTTTACAGAGCCAAGAGACCCAGTACTTC	CASSLQSQETQYF
TRBV29-1	NA	TRBJ1-6	many	TGCAGCGACCTATCGGATTCACCCCTCCACTTT	CSDLSDSPLHF
TRBV2	NA	TRBJ2-7	NA	TGTGCCAGCATTTCGACTAGAAGAGTAGGCGAGCAGTACTTC	CASISTRRVGEQYF
TRBV27	TRBD1	TRBJ1-2	NA	TGTGCCAGTAGTATAGGGACAGGGAACTATGGCTACACCTTC	CASSIGTGNYGYTF
TRBV11-2	TRBD1	TRBJ2-5	many	TGTGCCAGCAGCCCACGACAGGGCATTGGGGTTGAGACCCAGTACTTC	CASSPRQGIGVETQYF
TRBV7-2	NA	TRBJ1-2	NA	TGTGCCAGCAGCTTAATTCCGGATGGCTACACCTTC	CASSLIPDGYTF
TRBV15	TRBD1	TRBJ2-5	many	TGTGCCACCAGCAGAACGGGGACAGGGGAGGCCCAGTACTTC	CATSRTGTGEAQYF
TRBV20-1	TRBD2	TRBJ2-5	NA	TGCAGTGCTCGCGGGGGATACCAAGAGACCCAGTACTTC	CSARGGYQETQYF
TRBV29-1	NA	TRBJ2-7	many	TGCAGCGTCGCGGGGGACATATCCTACGAGCAGTACTTC	CSVAGDISYEQYF
TRBV28	TRBD2	TRBJ2-6	many	TGTGCCAGCCTCCCCCGGGGGGTTTTCTTTGGGGCCAACGTCCTGACTTTC	CASLPRGVFFGANVLTF
TRBV10-3	NA	TRBJ1-2	NA	TGTGCCATCAGCTTTTCATCCGGGACTGATAACTATGGCTACACCTTC	CAISFSSGTDNYGYTF
TRBV20-1	NA	TRBJ1-2	NA	TGCAGTGCCAAAAGGGCGGCCTATGGCTACACCTTC	CSAKRAAYGYTF
TRBV29-1	NA	TRBJ2-5	NA	TGCAGCGTGCGAGACGGAGGGTACCAAGAGACCCAGTACTTC	CSVRDGGYQETQYF
TRBV7-8	NA	TRBJ1-1	NA	TGTGCCAGCAGCTTAGAAGGTGGGAACATGAACACTGAAGCTTTCTTT	CASSLEGGNMNTEAFF
TRBV12-3/TRBV12-4	TRBD1	TRBJ1-1	NA	TGTGCCAGCAGTTCAGTCAGGGGGCGTCGTACTGAAGCTTTCTTT	CASSSVRGRRTEAFF